This TCR beta chain stems from a study of prognosis after radiotherapy for stage I lung cancer. Overall study: In total, 10 to 15 men and over five women took part as patients, aged roughly 53 to 95 with a median of about 68 years. Progression was not significant in approximately 14 patients, whereas a few developed distant metastases (median around seven months) after radiotherapy.

Study-wide results and caveats: Counts of unique TCR clones fell following stereotactic body radiation therapy, median roughly 9,900 versus 7,200.

This clonotype was recorded a few times. The antigen remains undetermined. The length of the CDR3 is 13 residues. V was pared by 4 bases and J by 8 bases, with 12 bases between. Germline assignment: CDR1 SGHVS and CDR2 FNYEAQ. From genomic DNA, TCR beta CDR3 was amplified by two-round multiplex PCR. For every TRBV and TRBJ gene, a specific primer was used in first-round PCR. In TCRdb, the multiplex PCR reads were re-called with MiXCR into one record per CDR3 protein. The sample has nearly 25,000 distinct CDR3 sequences, under 40% seen once. The chain uses TRBV7-6 and TRBJ2-1; D is unresolved. This sequence originates from a donor of 50 years or more with non-small cell lung cancer. The sample in question was PBMCs, obtained before or after stereotactic body radiation therapy (not recorded which). CDR3 loop: CASSSTQYDEQFF. CDR3 in DNA: TGTGCCAGCAGCTCGACCCAGTACGATGAGCAGTTCTTC.